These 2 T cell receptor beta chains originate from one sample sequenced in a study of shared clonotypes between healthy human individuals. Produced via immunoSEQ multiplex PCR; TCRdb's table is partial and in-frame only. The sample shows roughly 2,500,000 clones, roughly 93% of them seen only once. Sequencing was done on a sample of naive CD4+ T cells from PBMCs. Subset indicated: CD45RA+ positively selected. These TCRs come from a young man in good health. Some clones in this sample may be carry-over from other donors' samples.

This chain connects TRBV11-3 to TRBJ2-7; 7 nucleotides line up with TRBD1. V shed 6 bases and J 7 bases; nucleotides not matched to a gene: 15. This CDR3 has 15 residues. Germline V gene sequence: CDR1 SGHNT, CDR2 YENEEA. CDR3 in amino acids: CASSKTGTASGEQYF. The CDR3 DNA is TGTGCCAGCAGTAAAACAGGGACAGCCTCTGGGGAGCAGTACTTC.

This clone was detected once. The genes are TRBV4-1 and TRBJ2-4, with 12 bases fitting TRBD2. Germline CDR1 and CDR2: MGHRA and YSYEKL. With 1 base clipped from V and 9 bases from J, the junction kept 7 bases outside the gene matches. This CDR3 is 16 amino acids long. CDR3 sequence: CASSQVTSGLAGIQYF. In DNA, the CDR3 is TGCGCCAGCAGCCAAGTTACATCGGGACTAGCGGGCATTCAGTACTTC.